This T cell receptor (beta chain) was identified during a study of cytomegalovirus exposure and HLA in healthy donors. Germline V lookup: CDR1 SGHRS, CDR2 YFSETQ. The junction had 10 bases not matched to a gene; V was cut back by 8 bases and J by 6 bases. The CDR3 is 14 amino acids. Researchers ran the PCR with 60 Vbeta and 13 Jbeta primers. The table came from immunoSEQ multiplex PCR; TCRdb's copy has only in-frame clones and leaves some out. Its table lists some 23,000 clones. With regard to this clone: Other DNA sequences in the same sample also yield this CDR3.

The chain recombines TRBV5-1 with TRBJ2-1, with 8 bases identical to TRBD2. The sample comprised PBMCs. The TCR comes from a male donor in good health and CMV-seropositive. Here the CDR3 reads CASSPGTSANEQFF. For the CDR3, the DNA is TGCGCCAGTAGCCCGGGGACTAGTGCCAATGAGCAGTTCTTC.